Below are 25 T cell receptor beta chains sequenced from a single sample in a study of shared clonotypes between healthy human individuals. Naive CD8 isolation took CD45RO-negative cells positively selected for CCR7 and excluded terminally differentiated effector memory CD45RA+ cells. Produced via immunoSEQ multiplex PCR; TCRdb's table is partial and in-frame only. There are about 2.2 million clones in the sample; over 85% occur only once, and about 1.6% lies in the top ten. Material for sequencing was naive CD8+ T cells from PBMCs. Receptors were obtained from a man between 18 and 29 years old in good health. Some clones in this sample may be carry-over from other donors' samples.

The chain has TRBV13 and TRBJ1-1, with D unresolved. The germline gives CDR1 PRHDT, CDR2 FYEKMQ (reference sequence). Trimming cost V 8 bases and J 3 bases, with 22 bases left between them. This CDR3 is 16 amino acids long. The CDR3 protein is CASGRMGNTGDTEAFF. CDR3 sequence (DNA): TGTGCCAGCGGTCGCATGGGGAACACGGGAGACACTGAAGCTTTCTTT.

This chain joins TRBV28 and TRBJ1-2; a possible D gene is TRBD1 (6 bases). Trimming stripped 0 bases from V and 4 bases from J, with 15 bases between. The CDR3 totals 16 residues. Germline V gene lookup returns CDR1 MDHEN and CDR2 SYDVKM. CDR3 in amino acids: CASSLWPGALGYGYTF. The DNA for the CDR3 is TGTGCCAGCAGTTTATGGCCGGGGGCACTGGGCTATGGCTACACCTTC.

V and J are TRBV29-1 and TRBJ2-1; D unresolved. Between the trimmed V and J ends, which lost 7 bases and 8 bases, there was a span of 18 bases. The CDR3 has 13 amino acids. CDR1 is SQVTM, CDR2 ANQGSEA, per germline. CDR3 sequence (DNA): TGCAGCGCAGACCACTCAGACGGAGATGAGCAGTTCTTC. Translation gives CSADHSDGDEQFF.

The V call is TRBV28, the J call TRBJ2-1, with D tentatively TRBD2 (7 bases). CDR1 and CDR2 from the germline V gene are MDHEN and SYDVKM. The CDR3 length is 17 residues. Trimming shortened V by 6 bases and J by 3 bases, and 21 bases separated the two germline ends. CDR3 protein: CASSPAGGGGFYNEQFF. The CDR3 coding sequence is TGTGCCAGCAGCCCCGCCGGGGGCGGGGGATTCTACAATGAGCAGTTCTTC.

CDR3 protein: CASSLRGDDGEQYF. The CDR3 DNA reads as TGCGCCAGCAGCCTCAGGGGAGACGACGGCGAGCAGTACTTC. The J gene is TRBJ2-7, the V gene TRBV4-1; tentative D call: TRBD1 (6 bases). The CDR3 runs to 14 residues. Deletions cut 4 bases from V and 6 bases from J, with 16 bases between. CDR1 and CDR2 (germline): MGHRA, YSYEKL.

This clone came up once. The chain joins TRBV15 to TRBJ2-1, with D unresolved. Germline CDR1 is LNHNV and CDR2 is YYDKDF (reference sequence). Trimming cost V 5 bases and J 4 bases, with 6 bases left between them. There are 12 residues in the CDR3. CDR3 residues: CATSAVYNEQFF. The CDR3 DNA is TGTGCCACCAGCGCAGTTTACAATGAGCAGTTCTTC.

This clone was observed once. J is TRBJ2-4 and V is TRBV19; tentative D call: TRBD1 (5 bases). Trimming shortened V by 4 bases and J by 0 bases, and 13 bases separated the two germline ends. The CDR3 extends over 16 amino acids. CDR1 and CDR2 from the germline V gene are LNHDA and SQIVND (reference sequence). In DNA form, the CDR3 reads TGTGCCAGTAGTACCCCGACAGAATTAGCCAAAAACATTCAGTACTTC. This gives the protein CASSTPTELAKNIQYF.

As concerns this clone: The same CDR3 also results from other DNA sequences found in this sample. The V and J genes are TRBV27 and TRBJ1-5; 8 bases line up with TRBD1. Germline V gene data show CDR1 as MNHEY and CDR2 as SMNVEV (reference sequence). CDR3 size: 14 residues. J gave up 4 bases and V 5 bases, and 4 bases lay outside the gene matches. The CDR3 region has the DNA TGTGCCAGCAGTCCAAGACAGGGGAATCAGCCCCAGCATTTT. It encodes CASSPRQGNQPQHF.

The chain has TRBV13 and TRBJ2-7, with 9 bases identical to TRBD1. Germline CDR1 and CDR2: PRHDT and FYEKMQ (reference sequence). The CDR3 is 14 residues long. After removal of 4 bases from V and 2 bases from J, the junction contained 3 bases not matched to a gene. This CDR3 is CASSSGTGTYEQYF. The CDR3 DNA is TGTGCCAGCAGCTCCGGGACAGGGACCTACGAGCAGTACTTC.

This clone was detected only a few times. The J gene is TRBJ1-2, the V gene TRBV11-2, with a tentative D call TRBD1 (5 bases). Germline V gene sequence: CDR1 SGHAT, CDR2 FQNNGV. V lost 5 bases to trimming and J lost 4 bases, with 11 bases between them. This CDR3 is built from 13 residues. In nucleotides, the CDR3 is TGTGCCAGCAGCCTTAGGGGACTCTATGGCTACACCTTC. Translated: CASSLRGLYGYTF.

This clone was recorded a few times. In the same sample, other DNA sequences code for this CDR3. The chain combines TRBV29-1 with TRBJ1-1; 7 bases fit TRBD1. V shed 7 bases and J 0 bases; nucleotides not matched to a gene: 2. Germline CDR1 reads SQVTM; CDR2 reads ANQGSEA. The CDR3 runs 12 residues. In DNA, the CDR3 is TGCAGCGCCGGGACAGTGAACACTGAAGCTTTCTTT. Its protein is CSAGTVNTEAFF.

The CDR3: CASSLTRGDYEQYF. CDR3 DNA sequence: TGTGCCAGTAGTTTGACCAGGGGAGATTACGAGCAGTACTTC. The chain carries TRBV19 and TRBJ2-7, with a possible D match to TRBD1 (6 bases). V lost 5 bases, J lost 4 bases, and 15 bases lay in between. The V gene's germline CDR1 is LNHDA and CDR2 SQIVND (reference sequence). The CDR3 has 14 residues.

In its sample, this clone was seen a few times. CDR3 in DNA: TGTGCCAGTGTGCAGGGTGGCTATGGCTACACCTTC. The encoded protein is CASVQGGYGYTF. This chain joins TRBV19 and TRBJ1-2; D is possibly TRBD1 (5 bases). Deletions cut 8 bases from V and 4 bases from J, with 11 bases between. This CDR3 comprises 12 residues. CDR1 is LNHDA, CDR2 SQIVND, per germline (reference sequence).

This chain joins TRBV4-1 and TRBJ2-3; D is uncertain. This CDR3 has 15 residues. Germline V gives CDR1 MGHRA, CDR2 YSYEKL. The V end lost 0 bases, the J end lost 0 bases, and 7 bases lay between the germline ends. CDR3 sequence: CASSQERASTDTQYF. The CDR3 DNA sequence: TGCGCCAGCAGCCAAGAAAGGGCAAGCACAGATACGCAGTATTTT.

The chain joins TRBV6-5 to TRBJ2-7, with D possibly TRBD2 on 6 matching bases. This CDR3 spans 13 amino acids. V gave up 2 bases and J gave up 4 bases, with 9 bases separating them. Germline lookup yields CDR1 MNHEY and CDR2 SVGAGI. CDR3 loop: CASSYLAGYEQYF. CDR3 in DNA: TGTGCCAGCAGTTACCTCGCGGGGTACGAGCAGTACTTC.

Note on this clone: Other DNA sequences from this sample encode an identical CDR3 as well. V usage is TRBV28 and J usage is TRBJ2-1; no definite D call. CDR1 is MDHEN, CDR2 SYDVKM, per germline. This CDR3 has 12 amino acids. Trimming took 1 base from V and 7 from J, leaving 5 bases between them. CDR3 amino acids: CASSLYGNEQFF. The CDR3 coding sequence is TGTGCCAGCAGTTTATATGGAAATGAGCAGTTCTTC.

A word on this clone: The junction departs from germline at one end; a sequencing error may be responsible. The chain couples TRBV5-4 to TRBJ1-1, with 7 bases lining up with TRBD1. Germline V gives CDR1 SGHNT, CDR2 YYREEE (reference sequence). This CDR3 has 14 amino acids. The chain's CDR3 is CASRLGQLNTEAFF. CDR3 nucleotides: TGTGCCAGCAGATTGGGACAGCTGAACACTGAAGCTTTCTTT.

The J gene is TRBJ1-2, the V gene TRBV27, with D unresolved. The V end lost 7 bases, the J end lost 0 bases, and 12 bases lay between the germline ends. Germline values: CDR1 MNHEY, CDR2 SMNVEV (reference sequence). The CDR3 runs to 14 residues. For the CDR3, the DNA is TGTGCCAGCACCAATCTACCGTCTAACTATGGCTACACCTTC. The encoded protein is CASTNLPSNYGYTF.

The V call is TRBV29-1, the J call TRBJ1-2, with 8 bases lining up with TRBD1. J lost 8 bases, V lost 7 bases, and 6 bases had no gene match. The V gene's germline CDR1 is SQVTM and CDR2 ANQGSEA. The CDR3 consists of 11 residues. For the CDR3, the DNA is TGCAGCGGACAGGGGCTAAGAGGCTACACCTTC. As protein: CSGQGLRGYTF.

Concerning this clone: The same CDR3 also results from other DNA sequences found in this sample. This chain connects TRBV7-9 to TRBJ2-7; possible D gene TRBD2, 6 bases. The CDR3 contains 14 residues. Germline lookup yields CDR1 SEHNR and CDR2 FQNEAQ (reference sequence). V was trimmed by 3 bases and J by 3 bases, leaving 12 bases between them. The CDR3 coding sequence is TGTGCCAGCAGCTTGGGGGGATCCGGCTACGAGCAGTACTTC. Translating gives CASSLGGSGYEQYF.

The chain joins TRBV4-3 to TRBJ2-7, with TRBD1 matching 7 bases. This CDR3 is 16 amino acids long. Germline CDR1 and CDR2: LGHNA and YSLEER. V trimming: 1 base; J trimming: 3 bases; junction bases outside the gene matches: 9. CDR3 sequence reads: CASSQGQDRRVYEQYF. CDR3 sequence (DNA): TGCGCCAGCAGCCAAGGCCAGGACAGGAGAGTCTACGAGCAGTACTTC.

This rearrangement joins TRBV15 to TRBJ2-5, with D perhaps matching TRBD1 (5 bases). The CDR3 totals 15 residues. Germline values: CDR1 LNHNV, CDR2 YYDKDF (reference sequence). The V gene lost 0 bases and the J gene lost 2 bases, with 10 bases spanning the gap. CDR3 coding DNA: TGTGCCACCAGCAGAGATCAGACAGTTCAAGAGACCCAGTACTTC. This gives the protein CATSRDQTVQETQYF. Full variable domain (outside the CDR3, taken from reference TRBV15 and TRBJ2-5): DAMVIQNPRYQVTQFGKPVTLSCSQTLNHNVMYWYQQKSSQAPKLLFHYYDKDFNNEADTPDNFQSRRPNTSFCFLDIRSPGLGDTAMYLCATSRDQTVQETQYFGPGTRLLVL.

The CDR3 loop is CASSLGTLNTEAFF. Written as DNA, the CDR3 is TGTGCCAGCAGCTTGGGCACTTTGAACACTGAAGCTTTCTTT. This rearrangement joins TRBV5-6 to TRBJ1-1; no clear D gene. Trimming took 0 bases from V and 0 from J, leaving 6 bases between them. The length of the CDR3 is 14 residues. Germline V CDR1 and CDR2: SGHDT, YYEEEE.

This chain links TRBV27 with TRBJ2-3; D is undetermined. The germline V and J ends were trimmed by 6 bases and 6 bases, with 7 bases remaining between them. The CDR3 extends over 11 amino acids. In germline, CDR1 is MNHEY, CDR2 SMNVEV (reference sequence). Written as DNA, the CDR3 is TGTGCCAGCAGGCACGGGGATACGCAGTATTTT. It translates to CASRHGDTQYF.

The J gene is TRBJ2-5, the V gene TRBV15; D not resolved. Germline V gene data show CDR1 as LNHNV and CDR2 as YYDKDF (reference sequence). Trimming left V 1 base short and J 6 bases short, with 12 bases between. This CDR3 is built from 14 residues. In DNA, the CDR3 is TGTGCCACCAGCAGAGTAGGGAAGCAACAGACCCAGTACTTC. This codes for CATSRVGKQQTQYF.